The source of this TCR beta chain is a study of radiotherapy plus CTLA-4 blockade in lung cancer. Background on the study: Objective responses were documented in 15% to 20% of patients, with disease control in about 28%. The study's findings and limits: The study found tumor-derived TCR clones expanded in blood after radiotherapy plus ipilimumab. Reports identified early blood T cell clone dynamics, with interferon-beta, as the best response predictor.

Repertoires were generated with immunoSEQ multiplex PCR, while TCRdb's copy carries only in-frame clones and drops some. The data hold around 90,000 clones, with approximately 83% observed a single time. Receiving focal radiation plus CTLA-4 blockade with ipilimumab were patients who had chemo-refractory metastatic non-small-cell lung cancer. There are 13 residues in the CDR3. Trimming removed 6 bases at V and 5 bases at J, with 14 bases between. The germline gives CDR1 MDHEN, CDR2 SYDVKM. As concerns this clone: Its target is not known.

This sequence was found in a human donor with non-small cell lung cancer who had stable disease on radiotherapy plus ipilimumab. The rearrangement joins TRBV28 to TRBJ2-7, with TRBD1 as a possible D gene (5 bases). The sequences come from peripheral blood, collected from a patient treated with radiotherapy plus ipilimumab. CDR3 bases: TGTGCCAGCAGCTTGCCCAGGGTCAACGAGCAGTACTTC. Its protein product is CASSLPRVNEQYF.